The 14 T cell receptor beta chains given below trace back to one sample, sequenced in a study of post-analysis software for immune sequencing data. Study findings and constraints: Among 4 or 5 TRBV segments more frequent in patients than controls were TRBV5-6, TRBV5-1 and TRBV20-1.

For these TCRs, the target antigens are not known. Included in the TCR beta cDNA libraries were unique molecular identifiers. TCRdb redid the calling of the PCR reads with MiXCR, one entry per CDR3 protein. This table has roughly 400,000 distinct CDR3 sequences, approximately 37% appearing once. Sequences were obtained from blood. The receptors stem from a girl aged 2-10 years with multiple sclerosis.

This clonotype was detected only a few times. The J gene is TRBJ2-1, the V gene TRBV7-3; D is unresolved. Germline V lookup: CDR1 SGHTA, CDR2 FQGTGA. Trimming took 2 bases from V and 4 from J, leaving 12 bases between them. The CDR3 is 15 amino acids. For the CDR3, the DNA is TGTGCCAGCAGCTTACGAGGCTCTCTTTACAATGAGCAGTTCTTC. It yields the protein CASSLRGSLYNEQFF.

The chain is built from TRBV7-2 and TRBJ2-1; D not certain. The germline V gene encodes CDR1 SGHTA and CDR2 FQGNSA. CDR3 size: 16 residues. The germline V and J ends were trimmed by 7 bases and 0 bases, with 16 bases remaining between them. The CDR3 sequence: CASTDPSGYSYNEQFF. The CDR3 nucleotides read TGTGCCAGCACCGATCCTTCCGGGTACTCCTACAATGAGCAGTTCTTC. Full variable domain (rest looked up from reference TRBV7-2 and TRBJ2-1): GAGVSQSPSNKVTEKGKDVELRCDPISGHTALYWYRQSLGQGLEFLIYFQGNSAPDKSGLPSDRFSAERTGGSVSTLTIQRTQQEDSAVYLCASTDPSGYSYNEQFFGPGTRLTVL.

The chain carries TRBV29-1 and TRBJ2-3, with TRBD1 matching over 7 bases. The CDR3 length is 16 residues. J lost 0 bases, V lost 3 bases, and 9 bases had no gene match. The V gene's germline CDR1 is SQVTM and CDR2 ANQGSEA. CDR3: CSVDGFRGPSTDTQYF. In DNA form, the CDR3 reads TGCAGCGTTGATGGTTTTAGGGGGCCTAGCACAGATACGCAGTATTTT.

This chain joins TRBV7-2 and TRBJ2-2; D may be TRBD2 (5 bases). This CDR3 comprises 16 residues. The V gene's germline CDR1 is SGHTA and CDR2 FQGNSA. V shed 2 bases and J shed 4 bases, with 14 bases lying between them. The CDR3 DNA reads TGTGCCAGCAGCTTAATTACGGGGTCCCGCACCGGGGAGCTGTTTTTT. It codes for CASSLITGSRTGELFF.

The chain couples TRBV4-1 to TRBJ1-5; 7 bases are a match to TRBD1. CDR3 length: 19 residues. The V gene end was trimmed by 1 base and the J gene end by 0 bases; junction bases not matched to a gene: 12. Germline V CDR1 and CDR2: MGHRA, YSYEKL. CDR3 bases: TGCGCCAGCAGCCAAGCGTGGGGACAGTACCTTTATAGCAATCAGCCCCAGCATTTT. This sequence encodes CASSQAWGQYLYSNQPQHF.

V gene TRBV5-1 combines with J gene TRBJ2-7; 13 bases fit TRBD2. The V and J ends lost 4 bases and 3 bases, in that order; junction bases with no gene match: 10. The CDR3 covers 17 residues. CDR1 and CDR2 from the germline V gene are SGHRS and YFSETQ. The CDR3 sequence: CASSRGTSGTVNYEQYF. The CDR3 DNA follows: TGCGCCAGCAGCCGCGGGACTAGCGGGACCGTTAACTACGAGCAGTACTTC. Complete variable domain (other parts from reference TRBV5-1 and TRBJ2-7): KAGVTQTPRYLIKTRGQQVTLSCSPISGHRSVSWYQQTPGQGLQFLFEYFSETQRNKGNFPGRFSGRQFSNSRSEMNVSTLELGDSALYLCASSRGTSGTVNYEQYFGPGTRLTVT.

The chain couples TRBV2 to TRBJ1-2; 12 nucleotides match TRBD1. V lost 5 bases, J lost 6 bases, and 4 bases stayed unmatched. Germline assignment: CDR1 SNHLY and CDR2 FYNNEI. This CDR3 spans 14 amino acids. The CDR3 here is CASSRGQGAHGYTF. The CDR3 DNA reads TGTGCCAGCAGTAGGGGACAGGGGGCCCATGGCTACACCTTC. The complete variable domain, with remaining parts taken from reference TRBV2 and TRBJ1-2, reads EPEVTQTPSHQVTQMGQEVILRCVPISNHLYFYWYRQILGQKVEFLVSFYNNEISEKSEIFDDQFSVERPDGSNFTLKIRSTKLEDSAMYFCASSRGQGAHGYTFGSGTRLTVV.

V usage is TRBV6-2 or TRBV6-3 and J usage is TRBJ2-7, with 11 positions matching TRBD2. The CDR3 contains 15 residues. V lost 6 bases, J lost 2 bases, and 6 bases stayed unmatched. CDR1 is MNHEY and CDR2 is SVGEGT in the germline V gene. CDR3 protein: CASRSLAGVTYEQYF. DNA for the CDR3: TGTGCCAGCAGATCACTAGCGGGAGTTACCTACGAGCAGTACTTC.

The chain links TRBV28 to TRBJ1-1; 10 nucleotides agree with TRBD1. The V and J ends lost 5 bases and 7 bases, in that order; junction bases with no gene match: 10. In germline, CDR1 is MDHEN, CDR2 SYDVKM. The CDR3 loop spans 15 amino acids. CDR3 sequence reads: CASSTPGTGALEAFF. As DNA, the CDR3 is TGTGCCAGCAGTACCCCCGGGACAGGGGCGCTTGAAGCTTTCTTT. Together with reference TRBV28 and TRBJ1-1, the CDR3 gives the full variable domain: DVKVTQSSRYLVKRTGEKVFLECVQDMDHENMFWYRQDPGLGLRLIYFSYDVKMKEKGDIPEGYSVSREKKERFSLILESASTNQTSMYLCASSTPGTGALEAFFGQGTRLTVV.

J is TRBJ2-1 and V is TRBV9; D is ambiguous. Germline CDR1 reads SGDLS; CDR2 reads YYNGEE. V shed 0 bases and J shed 4 bases, with 8 bases lying between them. The CDR3 spans 14 residues. The CDR3 DNA is TGTGCCAGCAGCGTAGCCAGTAGGTACAATGAGCAGTTCTTC. This sequence encodes CASSVASRYNEQFF.

This clonotype was found a few times. The V gene is TRBV4-3, the J gene TRBJ2-7; possibly TRBD1 or TRBD2 for D (6 bases each). The CDR3 sequence is 16 residues long. Looked up from germline, CDR1 is LGHNA and CDR2 is YSLEER. The V end was cut by 0 bases, the J end by 2 bases, with 14 bases between. The CDR3 sequence: CASSQEGGLGAYEQYF. Here the CDR3 DNA reads TGCGCCAGCAGCCAAGAGGGGGGCCTGGGGGCCTACGAGCAGTACTTC.

The chain has TRBV29-1 and TRBJ2-3; D is possibly TRBD2 (6 bases). The CDR3 extends over 14 amino acids. Trimming left V 3 bases short and J 4 bases short, with 14 bases between. Germline V gene lookup returns CDR1 SQVTM and CDR2 ANQGSEA. The CDR3 DNA reads as TGCAGCGTTGACTTGCCGGAGCGGGCAGATACGCAGTATTTT. Its translation is CSVDLPERADTQYF.

This clonotype was seen at least ten times. The chain links TRBV7-9 to TRBJ1-5; the D gene is possibly TRBD1 (5 bases). The CDR3 runs 13 residues. V shed 8 bases and J shed 6 bases, with 14 bases lying between them. Germline V CDR1 and CDR2: SEHNR, FQNEAQ (reference sequence). The CDR3, as DNA: TGTGCCAGCTCCTATTCGCAGGGTCAGCCCCAGCATTTT. It encodes CASSYSQGQPQHF.

This clonotype has a handful of counts. The chain employs TRBV28 and TRBJ2-4, with D perhaps TRBD2 (5 bases). Germline-derived CDR1 and CDR2 are MDHEN and SYDVKM. The ends were cut back, 2 bases at V and 9 bases at J, with 17 bases in the middle. The CDR3 is 15 amino acids. CDR3 nucleotide sequence: TGTGCCAGCAGTTTAACGGGGAGTGGTGGAGGCATTCAGTACTTC. It specifies CASSLTGSGGGIQYF.